The entry below describes one TCR beta chain. Antigen unknown. The CDR3 extends 3 residues past the end of the read, so its final part is completed from the germline J gene. The data were taken from a study of T cell clonality in common variable immunodeficiency. The method was immunoSEQ multiplex PCR; TCRdb's version includes in-frame clones alone and lacks a portion of them. The specimen has about 39,000 clones, none found just once. Germline V gene sequence: CDR1 ENHRY, CDR2 SYGVKD. The CDR3 sequence is 14 residues long. Trimming cost V 0 bases and J 0 bases, with 6 bases left between them. The study, taken as a whole, reports: CVID subjects shared fewer TCRbeta clones than healthy controls did.

The source is a person aged 18 to 70 in good health. V usage is TRBV10-3 and J usage is TRBJ2-7; D unresolved. The sample comprised peripheral blood mononuclear cells. The CDR3 bases that were read are TGTGCCATCAGTGAGTCTGGCGGCTCCTACGAG. It encodes CAISESGGSYE. The complete CDR3 sequence is CAISESGGSYEQYF.